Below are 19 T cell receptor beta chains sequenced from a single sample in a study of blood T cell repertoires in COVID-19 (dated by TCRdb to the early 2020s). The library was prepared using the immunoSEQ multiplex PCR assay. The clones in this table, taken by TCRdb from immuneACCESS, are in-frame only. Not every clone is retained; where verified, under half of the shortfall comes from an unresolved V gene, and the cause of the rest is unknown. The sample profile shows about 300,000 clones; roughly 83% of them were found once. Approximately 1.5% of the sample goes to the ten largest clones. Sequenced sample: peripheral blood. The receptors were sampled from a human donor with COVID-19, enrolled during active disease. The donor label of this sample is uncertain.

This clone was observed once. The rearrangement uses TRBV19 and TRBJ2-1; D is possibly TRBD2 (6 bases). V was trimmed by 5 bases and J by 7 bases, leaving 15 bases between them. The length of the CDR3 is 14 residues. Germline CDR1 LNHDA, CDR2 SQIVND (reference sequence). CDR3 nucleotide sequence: TGTGCCAGTAGTCTTCCCGGGAGATCGAATGAGCAGTTCTTC. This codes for CASSLPGRSNEQFF.

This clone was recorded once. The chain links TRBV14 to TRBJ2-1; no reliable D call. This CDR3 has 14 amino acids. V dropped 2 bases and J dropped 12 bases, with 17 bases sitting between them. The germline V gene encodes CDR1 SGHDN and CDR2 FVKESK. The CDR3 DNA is TGTGCCAGCAGCCAATATAACACCCTACCAGGGCAGTTCTTC. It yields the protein CASSQYNTLPGQFF.

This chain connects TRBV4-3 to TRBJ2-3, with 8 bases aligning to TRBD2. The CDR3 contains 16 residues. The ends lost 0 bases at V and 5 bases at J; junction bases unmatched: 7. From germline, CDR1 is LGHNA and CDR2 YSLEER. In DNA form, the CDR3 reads TGCGCCAGCAGCCAAGATGGAGCGGGAGCCCTAGATACGCAGTATTTT. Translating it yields CASSQDGAGALDTQYF.

As DNA, the CDR3 is TGTGCCAGCAGTGAGATCGGAGAGGACACCGGGGAGCTGTTTTTT. Its protein product is CASSEIGEDTGELFF. The gene calls are TRBV2 and TRBJ2-2; D is uncertain. The V end lost 3 bases, the J end lost 3 bases, and 11 bases lay between the germline ends. CDR3 length: 15 amino acids. Germline V gene data show CDR1 as SNHLY and CDR2 as FYNNEI. Variable domain in full (rest from reference TRBV2 and TRBJ2-2): EPEVTQTPSHQVTQMGQEVILRCVPISNHLYFYWYRQILGQKVEFLVSFYNNEISEKSEIFDDQFSVERPDGSNFTLKIRSTKLEDSAMYFCASSEIGEDTGELFFGEGSRLTVL.

CDR3 DNA: TGTGCAACCGGCATTTCTCAGGGCCCTCAGCCCCAGCATTTT. This encodes CATGISQGPQPQHF. This sequence joins TRBV27 and TRBJ1-5, with a possible D match to TRBD1 (5 bases). CDR3 length: 14 amino acids. Germline V gives CDR1 MNHEY, CDR2 SMNVEV (reference sequence).

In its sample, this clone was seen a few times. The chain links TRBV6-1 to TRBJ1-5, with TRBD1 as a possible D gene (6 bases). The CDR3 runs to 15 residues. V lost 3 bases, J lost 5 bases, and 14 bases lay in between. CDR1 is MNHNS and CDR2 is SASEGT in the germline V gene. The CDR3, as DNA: TGTGCCAGCAGTGAGCAACAGGGATTGGATCAGCCCCAGCATTTT. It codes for CASSEQQGLDQPQHF.

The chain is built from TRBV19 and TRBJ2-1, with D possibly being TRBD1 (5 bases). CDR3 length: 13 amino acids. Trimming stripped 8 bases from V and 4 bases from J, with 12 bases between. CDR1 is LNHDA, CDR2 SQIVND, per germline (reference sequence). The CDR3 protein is CASSQGAYNEQFF. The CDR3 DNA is TGTGCCAGTTCTCAGGGTGCATACAATGAGCAGTTCTTC.

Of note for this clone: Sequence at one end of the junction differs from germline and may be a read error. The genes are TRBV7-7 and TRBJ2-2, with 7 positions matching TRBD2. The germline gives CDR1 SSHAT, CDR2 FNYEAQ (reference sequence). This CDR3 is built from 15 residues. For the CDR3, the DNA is TGTGCTAGCAGCACCCAGGGAGGGGACACCGGGGAGCTGTTTTTT. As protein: CASSTQGGDTGELFF.

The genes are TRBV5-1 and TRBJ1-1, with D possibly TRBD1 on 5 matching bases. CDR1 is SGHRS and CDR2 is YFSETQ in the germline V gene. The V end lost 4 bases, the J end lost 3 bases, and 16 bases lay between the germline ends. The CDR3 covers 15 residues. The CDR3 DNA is TGCGCCAGCAGCACTTCGGGAGGGGCTGACACTGAAGCTTTCTTT. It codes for CASSTSGGADTEAFF.

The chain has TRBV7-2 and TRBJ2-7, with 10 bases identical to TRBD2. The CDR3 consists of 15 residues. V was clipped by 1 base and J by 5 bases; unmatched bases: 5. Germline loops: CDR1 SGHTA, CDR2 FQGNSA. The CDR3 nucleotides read TGTGCCAGCAGCTTAGGTAGCGGGAGGTCGGACGAGCAGTACTTC. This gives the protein CASSLGSGRSDEQYF.

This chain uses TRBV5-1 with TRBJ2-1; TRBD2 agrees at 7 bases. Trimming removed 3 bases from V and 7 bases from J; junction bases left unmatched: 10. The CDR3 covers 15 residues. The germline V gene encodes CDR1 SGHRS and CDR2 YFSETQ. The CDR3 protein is CASSYSSGILNEQFF. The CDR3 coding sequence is TGCGCCAGCAGCTACTCAAGCGGGATTTTAAATGAGCAGTTCTTC.

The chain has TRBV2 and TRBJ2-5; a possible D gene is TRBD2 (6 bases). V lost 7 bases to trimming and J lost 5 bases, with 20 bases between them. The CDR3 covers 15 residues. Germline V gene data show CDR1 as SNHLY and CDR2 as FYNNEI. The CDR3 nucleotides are TGTGCCAGCACTGCGGGGCGGAGGGCCGATGAGACCCAGTACTTC. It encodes CASTAGRRADETQYF.

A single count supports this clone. CDR3 loop: CASSKRASGSNEQFF. For the CDR3, the DNA is TGTGCCAGTAGTAAGAGGGCTAGCGGGAGCAATGAGCAGTTCTTC. The chain has TRBV19 and TRBJ2-1; TRBD2 agrees at 10 bases. Germline assignment: CDR1 LNHDA and CDR2 SQIVND (reference sequence). The junction had 6 bases not matched to a gene; V was cut back by 4 bases and J by 6 bases. The CDR3 runs to 15 residues.

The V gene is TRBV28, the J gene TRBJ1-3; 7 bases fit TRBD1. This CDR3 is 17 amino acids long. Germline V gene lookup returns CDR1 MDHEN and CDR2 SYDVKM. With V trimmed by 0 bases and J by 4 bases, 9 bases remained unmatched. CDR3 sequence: CASSLWSDRASGNTIYF. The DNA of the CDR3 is TGTGCCAGCAGTTTATGGTCCGACAGGGCTTCAGGAAACACCATATATTTT.

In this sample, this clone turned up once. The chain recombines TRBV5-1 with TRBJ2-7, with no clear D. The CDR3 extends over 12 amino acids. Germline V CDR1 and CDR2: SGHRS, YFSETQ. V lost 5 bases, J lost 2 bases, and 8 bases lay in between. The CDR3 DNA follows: TGCGCCAGCAGACAGAATACCTACGAGCAGTACTTC. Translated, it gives CASRQNTYEQYF.

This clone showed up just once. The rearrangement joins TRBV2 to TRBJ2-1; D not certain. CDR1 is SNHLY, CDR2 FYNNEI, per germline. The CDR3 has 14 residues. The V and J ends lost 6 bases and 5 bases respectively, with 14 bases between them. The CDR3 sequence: CASRYWSPNNEQFF. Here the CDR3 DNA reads TGTGCCAGCAGGTACTGGAGCCCAAACAATGAGCAGTTCTTC.

CDR3 sequence (DNA): TGTGCCACCAGTGATGCCGGGACAGGGGGGAGGAACACTGAAGCTTTCTTT. This translates into CATSDAGTGGRNTEAFF. V usage is TRBV24-1 and J usage is TRBJ1-1, with TRBD1 matching over 11 bases. V was pared by 3 bases and J by 1 base, with 6 bases of the junction left unmatched. This CDR3 has 17 residues. The germline gives CDR1 KGHDR, CDR2 SFDVKD.

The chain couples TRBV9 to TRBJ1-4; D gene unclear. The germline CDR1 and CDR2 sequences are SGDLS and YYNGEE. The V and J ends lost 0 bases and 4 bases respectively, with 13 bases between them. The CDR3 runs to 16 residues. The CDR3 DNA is TGTGCCAGCAGCGTAGCCGGAGGTGGCAGTAATGAAAAACTGTTTTTT. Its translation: CASSVAGGGSNEKLFF. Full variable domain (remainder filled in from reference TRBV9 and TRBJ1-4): DSGVTQTPKHLITATGQRVTLRCSPRSGDLSVYWYQQSLDQGLQFLIQYYNGEERAKGNILERFSAQQFPDLHSELNLSSLELGDSALYFCASSVAGGGSNEKLFFGSGTQLSVL.

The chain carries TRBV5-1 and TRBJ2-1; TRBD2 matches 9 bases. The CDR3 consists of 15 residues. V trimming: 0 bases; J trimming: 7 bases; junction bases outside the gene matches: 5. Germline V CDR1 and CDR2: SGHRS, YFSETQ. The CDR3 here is CASSLAAGGANEQFF. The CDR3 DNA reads TGCGCCAGCAGCTTGGCCGCGGGAGGGGCGAATGAGCAGTTCTTC.